Shown below are 9 T cell receptor beta chains from a single sample sequenced in a study of blood T cell repertoires in COVID-19. Method: immunoSEQ multiplex PCR; TCRdb's copy keeps in-frame clones and lacks some. The profile shows around 15,000 clones, about nine tenths of them singletons. The sequenced material came from peripheral blood. These receptors were taken from a man in his fifties or sixties with active COVID-19.

The V call is TRBV5-1, the J call TRBJ2-5, with TRBD1 as a possible D gene (6 bases). V lost 4 bases and J 9 bases, leaving 19 bases between the germline ends. The CDR3 contains 14 residues. Germline V gives CDR1 SGHRS, CDR2 YFSETQ. CDR3 coding DNA: TGCGCCAGCAGCCCGGGACACCCTGATAGGGCCCAGTACTTC. It translates to CASSPGHPDRAQYF.

This sequence joins TRBV3-1 (or the pseudogene TRBV3-2) and TRBJ2-7; no firm D call. V shed 1 base and J shed 3 bases, with 10 bases lying between them. The V gene's germline CDR1 is LGHDT and CDR2 YNNKEL (reference sequence). This CDR3 region has 14 residues. CDR3 protein: CASSQGRSLYEQYF. As DNA, the CDR3 is TGTGCCAGCAGCCAAGGCAGGTCCCTCTACGAGCAGTACTTC.

The chain links TRBV2 to TRBJ1-2; 7 bases line up with TRBD1. Germline V gene sequence: CDR1 SNHLY, CDR2 FYNNEI. CDR3 length equals 13 residues. Trimming took 7 bases from V and 2 from J; bases not matched to a gene: 4. Here the CDR3 DNA reads TGTGCCAGCACCTTCAGGGGGAACTATGGCTACACCTTC. Its translation: CASTFRGNYGYTF.

The CDR3 coding sequence is TGCAGTGCTAGTATTAGTGGCAGGGGGCGCGAGACCCAGTACTTC. Translating gives CSASISGRGRETQYF. The chain joins TRBV20-1 to TRBJ2-5; 8 bases line up with TRBD1. The CDR3 totals 15 residues. Germline assignment: CDR1 DFQATT and CDR2 SNEGSKA (reference sequence). J was trimmed by 5 bases and V by 3 bases; bases with no gene match: 11.

The CDR3 sequence: CASSLGRLMGRAYNEQFF. The CDR3 nucleotides read TGTGCCAGCAGCTTAGGAAGGTTAATGGGGAGGGCCTACAATGAGCAGTTCTTC. The V gene is TRBV7-8, the J gene TRBJ2-1; 7 bases line up with TRBD2. CDR1 and CDR2 (germline): SGHVS, FQNEAQ. This CDR3 region has 18 residues. With 1 base clipped from V and 2 bases from J, the junction kept 11 bases outside the gene matches.

V usage is TRBV5-3 and J usage is TRBJ1-1; D perhaps matches TRBD1 (5 bases). TRBV5-3 carries the ORF label, with uncertain function. The length of the CDR3 is 14 residues. V lost 4 bases and J lost 3, with 13 bases in between. The CDR3 region has the DNA TGTGCCAGAAGCCTGTCGGGGGTAGACACTGAAGCTTTCTTT. Protein: CARSLSGVDTEAFF.

This rearrangement joins TRBV3-1 (or the pseudogene TRBV3-2) to TRBJ2-1, with 9 bases matching TRBD2. The CDR3 runs to 16 residues. Germline values: CDR1 LGHDT, CDR2 YNNKEL (reference sequence). Germline trimming cut 1 base from V and 4 bases from J; bases unmatched to any gene: 5. CDR3 DNA sequence: TGTGCCAGCAGCCAAGGACTAGCGGCAGCATACAATGAGCAGTTCTTC. It yields the protein CASSQGLAAAYNEQFF.

This clone showed up just once. This chain links TRBV5-4 with TRBJ2-3; 9 bases match TRBD2. There are 15 residues in the CDR3. Germline V lookup: CDR1 SGHNT, CDR2 YYREEE (reference sequence). The junction had 7 bases not matched to a gene; V was cut back by 6 bases and J by 2 bases. The CDR3 region is CASKAGGPDTDTQYF. The CDR3 region has the DNA TGTGCCAGCAAAGCGGGAGGTCCTGACACAGATACGCAGTATTTT.

This chain links TRBV4-3 with TRBJ1-2, with 7 bases identical to TRBD1. The germline V gene encodes CDR1 LGHNA and CDR2 YSLEER. CDR3 length: 16 amino acids. J gave up 5 bases and V 0 bases, and 9 bases lay outside the gene matches. The CDR3: CASSQEFRGTAYGYTF. The CDR3 region has the DNA TGCGCCAGCAGCCAAGAATTTCGGGGGACAGCGTATGGCTACACCTTC.